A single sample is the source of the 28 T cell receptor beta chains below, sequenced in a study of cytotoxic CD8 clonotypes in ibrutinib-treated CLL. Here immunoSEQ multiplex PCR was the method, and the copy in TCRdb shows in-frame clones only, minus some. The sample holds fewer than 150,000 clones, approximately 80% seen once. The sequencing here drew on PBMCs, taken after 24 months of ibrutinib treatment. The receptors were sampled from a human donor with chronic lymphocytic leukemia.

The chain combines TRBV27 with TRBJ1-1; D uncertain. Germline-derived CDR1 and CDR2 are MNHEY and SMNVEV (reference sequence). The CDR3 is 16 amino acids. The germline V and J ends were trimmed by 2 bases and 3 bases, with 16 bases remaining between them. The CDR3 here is CASSLVRSSPDTEAFF. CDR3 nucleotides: TGTGCCAGCAGTTTAGTCAGATCCTCCCCCGACACTGAAGCTTTCTTT.

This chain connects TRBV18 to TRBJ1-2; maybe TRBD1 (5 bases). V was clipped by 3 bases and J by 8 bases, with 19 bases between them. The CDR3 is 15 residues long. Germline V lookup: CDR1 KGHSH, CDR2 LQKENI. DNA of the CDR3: TGTGCCAGCTCACCGACAGTGTTCCCTATGGGGGGCTACACCTTC. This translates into CASSPTVFPMGGYTF.

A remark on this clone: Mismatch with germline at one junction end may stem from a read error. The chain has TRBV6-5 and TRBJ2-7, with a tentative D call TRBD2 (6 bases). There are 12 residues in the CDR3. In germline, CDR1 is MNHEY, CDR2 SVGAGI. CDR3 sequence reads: CASSYSSGTLDF. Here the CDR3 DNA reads TGTGCCAGCAGTTACTCCTCAGGGACTCTGGACTTC.

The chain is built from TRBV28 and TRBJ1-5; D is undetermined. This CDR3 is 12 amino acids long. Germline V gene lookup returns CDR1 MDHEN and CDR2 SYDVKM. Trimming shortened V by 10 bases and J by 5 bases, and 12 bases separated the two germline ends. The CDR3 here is CATRGWDQPQHF. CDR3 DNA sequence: TGTGCCACCAGAGGGTGGGATCAGCCCCAGCATTTT.

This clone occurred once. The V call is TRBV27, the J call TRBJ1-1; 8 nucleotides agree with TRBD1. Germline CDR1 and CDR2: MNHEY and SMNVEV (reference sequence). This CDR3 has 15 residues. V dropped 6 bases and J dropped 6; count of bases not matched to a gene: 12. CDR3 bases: TGTGCCAGCAGGCCTAAAACAGGGGGTGCGGCTGAAGCTTTCTTT. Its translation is CASRPKTGGAAEAFF.

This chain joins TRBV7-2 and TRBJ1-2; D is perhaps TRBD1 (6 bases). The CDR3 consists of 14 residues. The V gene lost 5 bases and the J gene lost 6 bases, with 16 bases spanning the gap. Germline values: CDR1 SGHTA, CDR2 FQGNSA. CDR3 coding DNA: TGTGCCAGCAGCACCGCGTTAGGGGGAAATGGCTACACCTTC. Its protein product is CASSTALGGNGYTF.

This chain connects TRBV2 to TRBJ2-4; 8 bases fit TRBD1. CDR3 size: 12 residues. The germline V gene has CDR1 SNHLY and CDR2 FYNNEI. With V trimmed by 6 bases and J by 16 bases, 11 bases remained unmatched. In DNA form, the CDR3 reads TGTGCCAGCAGAGACGACAGGGGCGGCGCATACTTC. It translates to CASRDDRGGAYF.

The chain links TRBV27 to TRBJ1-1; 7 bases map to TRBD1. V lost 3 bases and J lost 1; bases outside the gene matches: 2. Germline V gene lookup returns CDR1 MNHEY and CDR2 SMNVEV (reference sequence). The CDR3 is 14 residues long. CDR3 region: CASSFGDRNTEAFF. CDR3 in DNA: TGTGCCAGCAGTTTTGGGGACAGGAACACTGAAGCTTTCTTT.

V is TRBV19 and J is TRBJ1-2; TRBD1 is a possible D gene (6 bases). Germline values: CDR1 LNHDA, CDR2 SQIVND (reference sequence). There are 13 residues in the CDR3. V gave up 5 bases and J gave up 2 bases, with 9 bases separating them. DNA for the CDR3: TGTGCCAGTAGTTCTCAGGGGAACTATGGCTACACCTTC. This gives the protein CASSSQGNYGYTF.

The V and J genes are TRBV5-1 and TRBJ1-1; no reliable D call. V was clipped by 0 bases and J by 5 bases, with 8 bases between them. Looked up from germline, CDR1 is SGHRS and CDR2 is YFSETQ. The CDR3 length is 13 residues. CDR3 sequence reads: CASSLDGSTEAFF. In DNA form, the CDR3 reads TGCGCCAGCAGCTTGGACGGGAGTACTGAAGCTTTCTTT.

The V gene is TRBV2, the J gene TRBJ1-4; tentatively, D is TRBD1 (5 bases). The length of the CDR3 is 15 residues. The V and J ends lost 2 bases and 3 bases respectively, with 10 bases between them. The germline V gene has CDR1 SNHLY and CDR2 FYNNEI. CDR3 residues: CASSEQGMANEKLFF. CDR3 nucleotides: TGTGCCAGCAGTGAACAGGGAATGGCTAATGAAAAACTGTTTTTT.

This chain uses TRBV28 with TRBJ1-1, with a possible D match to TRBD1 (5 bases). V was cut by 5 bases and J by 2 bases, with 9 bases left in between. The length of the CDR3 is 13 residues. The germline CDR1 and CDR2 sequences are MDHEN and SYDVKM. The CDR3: CASSGTTNTEAFF. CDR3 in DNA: TGTGCCAGCAGTGGGACCACAAACACTGAAGCTTTCTTT.

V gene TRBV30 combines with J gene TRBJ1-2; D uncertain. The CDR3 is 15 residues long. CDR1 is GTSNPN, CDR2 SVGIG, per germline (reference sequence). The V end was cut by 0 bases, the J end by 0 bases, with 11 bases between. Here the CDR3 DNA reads TGTGCCTGGAGTGTACTAAACCTACCTAACTATGGCTACACCTTC. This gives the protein CAWSVLNLPNYGYTF.

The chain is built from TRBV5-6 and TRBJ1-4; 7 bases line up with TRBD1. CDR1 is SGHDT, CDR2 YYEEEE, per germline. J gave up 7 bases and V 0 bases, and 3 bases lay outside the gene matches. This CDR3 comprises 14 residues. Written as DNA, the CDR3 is TGTGCCAGCAGCTTGGTCAGGGGGGGTGAAAAACTGTTTTTT. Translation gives CASSLVRGGEKLFF.

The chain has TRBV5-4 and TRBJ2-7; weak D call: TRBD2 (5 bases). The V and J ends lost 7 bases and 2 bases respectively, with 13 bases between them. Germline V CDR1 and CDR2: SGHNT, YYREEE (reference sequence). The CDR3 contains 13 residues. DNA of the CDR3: TGTGCCAGCGCCCCCTCCGGGACCTACGAGCAGTACTTC. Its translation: CASAPSGTYEQYF.

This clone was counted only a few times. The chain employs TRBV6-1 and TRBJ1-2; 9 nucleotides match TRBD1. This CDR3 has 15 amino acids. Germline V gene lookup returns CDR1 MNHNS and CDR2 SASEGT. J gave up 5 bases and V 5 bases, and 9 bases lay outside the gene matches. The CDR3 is CASSTGGRGWYGYTF. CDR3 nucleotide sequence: TGTGCCAGCAGTACAGGGGGCAGGGGTTGGTATGGCTACACCTTC.

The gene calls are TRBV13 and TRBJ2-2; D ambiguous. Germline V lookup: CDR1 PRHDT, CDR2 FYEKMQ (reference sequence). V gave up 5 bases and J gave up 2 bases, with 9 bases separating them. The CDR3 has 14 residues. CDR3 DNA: TGTGCCAGCAGCCCTCCTCCAAACACCGGGGAGCTGTTTTTT. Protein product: CASSPPPNTGELFF.

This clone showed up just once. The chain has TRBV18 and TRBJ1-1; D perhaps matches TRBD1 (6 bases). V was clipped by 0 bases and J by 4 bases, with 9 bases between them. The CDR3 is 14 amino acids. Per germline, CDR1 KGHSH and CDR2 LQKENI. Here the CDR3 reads CASSPPVGATEAFF. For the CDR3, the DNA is TGTGCCAGCTCACCACCGGTGGGGGCCACTGAAGCTTTCTTT.

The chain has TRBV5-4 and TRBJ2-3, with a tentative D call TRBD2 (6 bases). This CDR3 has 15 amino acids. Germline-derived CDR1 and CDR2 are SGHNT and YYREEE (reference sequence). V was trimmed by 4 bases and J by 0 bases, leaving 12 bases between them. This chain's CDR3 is CASSGSSGSTDTQYF. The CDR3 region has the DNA TGTGCCAGCAGCGGGAGTAGCGGTAGCACAGATACGCAGTATTTT. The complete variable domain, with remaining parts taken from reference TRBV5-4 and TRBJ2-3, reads ETGVTQSPTHLIKTRGQQVTLRCSSQSGHNTVSWYQQALGQGPQFIFQYYREEENGRGNFPPRFSGLQFPNYSSELNVNALELDDSALYLCASSGSSGSTDTQYFGPGTRLTVL.

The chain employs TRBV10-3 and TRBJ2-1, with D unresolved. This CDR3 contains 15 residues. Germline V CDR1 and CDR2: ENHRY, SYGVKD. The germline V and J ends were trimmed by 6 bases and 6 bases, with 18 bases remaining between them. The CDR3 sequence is CAIRTGGGIGNEQFF. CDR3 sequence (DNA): TGTGCCATCAGAACGGGCGGCGGCATCGGCAATGAGCAGTTCTTC.

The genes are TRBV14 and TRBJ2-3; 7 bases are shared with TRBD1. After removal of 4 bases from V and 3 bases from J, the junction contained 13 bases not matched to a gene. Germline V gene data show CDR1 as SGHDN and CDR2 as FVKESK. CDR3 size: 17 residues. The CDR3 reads CASSRIPRDSMTDTQYF. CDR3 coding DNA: TGTGCCAGCAGCCGGATACCCAGGGACAGTATGACAGATACGCAGTATTTT. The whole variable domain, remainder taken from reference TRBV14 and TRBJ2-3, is EAGVTQFPSHSVIEKGQTVTLRCDPISGHDNLYWYRRVMGKEIKFLLHFVKESKQDESGMPNNRFLAERTGGTYSTLKVQPAELEDSGVYFCASSRIPRDSMTDTQYFGPGTRLTVL.

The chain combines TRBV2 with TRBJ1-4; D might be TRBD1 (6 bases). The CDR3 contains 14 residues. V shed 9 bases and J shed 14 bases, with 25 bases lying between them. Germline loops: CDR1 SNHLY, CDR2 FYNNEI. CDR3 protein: CASKGRGFPSWLFF. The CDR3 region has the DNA TGTGCCAGTAAGGGCAGGGGCTTCCCCTCTTGGCTGTTTTTT.

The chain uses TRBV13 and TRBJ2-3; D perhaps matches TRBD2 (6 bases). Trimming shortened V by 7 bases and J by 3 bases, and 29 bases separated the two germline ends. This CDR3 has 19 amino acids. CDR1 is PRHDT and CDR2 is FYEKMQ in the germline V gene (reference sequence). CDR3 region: CASTRGGPSVGAGTDTQYF. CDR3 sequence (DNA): TGTGCCAGCACCCGAGGAGGGCCTAGCGTAGGCGCGGGGACAGATACGCAGTATTTT.

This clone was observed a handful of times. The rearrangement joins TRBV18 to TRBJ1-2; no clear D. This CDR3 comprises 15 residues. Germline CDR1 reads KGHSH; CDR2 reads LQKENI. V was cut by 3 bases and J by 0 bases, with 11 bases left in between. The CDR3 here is CASSPSTAANYGYTF. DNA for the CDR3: TGTGCCAGCTCACCTTCCACTGCGGCTAACTATGGCTACACCTTC.

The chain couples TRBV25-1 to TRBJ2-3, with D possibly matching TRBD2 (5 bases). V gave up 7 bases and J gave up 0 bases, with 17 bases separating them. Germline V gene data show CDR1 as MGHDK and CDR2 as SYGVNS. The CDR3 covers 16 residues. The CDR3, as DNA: TGTGCCAGCAACCTGGCAGGCGGACTGAGCACAGATACGCAGTATTTT. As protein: CASNLAGGLSTDTQYF.

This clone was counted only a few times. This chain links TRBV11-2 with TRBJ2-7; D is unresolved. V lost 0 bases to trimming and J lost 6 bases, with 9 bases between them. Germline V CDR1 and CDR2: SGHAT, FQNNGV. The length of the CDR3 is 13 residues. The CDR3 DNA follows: TGTGCCAGCAGCTTAGACGGACGGACCGAGCAGTACTTC. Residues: CASSLDGRTEQYF.

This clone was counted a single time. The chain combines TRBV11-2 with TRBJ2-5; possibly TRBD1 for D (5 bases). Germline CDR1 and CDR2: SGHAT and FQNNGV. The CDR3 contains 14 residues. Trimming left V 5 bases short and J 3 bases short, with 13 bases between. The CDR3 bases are TGTGCCAGCAGCCTGGGGCCTGCTAAAGAGACCCAGTACTTC. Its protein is CASSLGPAKETQYF.

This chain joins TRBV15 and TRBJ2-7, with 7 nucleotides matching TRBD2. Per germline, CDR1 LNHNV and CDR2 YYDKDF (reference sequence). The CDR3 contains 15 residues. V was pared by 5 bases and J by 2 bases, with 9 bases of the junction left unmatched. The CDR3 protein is CATSLTGGYTYEQYF. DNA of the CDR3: TGTGCCACCAGCCTCACCGGGGGGTATACCTACGAGCAGTACTTC.